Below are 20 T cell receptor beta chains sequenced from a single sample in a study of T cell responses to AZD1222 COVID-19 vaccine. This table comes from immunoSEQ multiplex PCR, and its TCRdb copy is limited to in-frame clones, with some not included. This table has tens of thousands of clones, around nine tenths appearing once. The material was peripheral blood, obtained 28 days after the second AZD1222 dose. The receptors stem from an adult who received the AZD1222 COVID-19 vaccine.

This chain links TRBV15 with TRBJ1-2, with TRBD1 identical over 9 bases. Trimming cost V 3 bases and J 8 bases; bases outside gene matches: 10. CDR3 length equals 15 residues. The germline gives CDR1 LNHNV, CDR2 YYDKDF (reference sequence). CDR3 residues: CATSSRGQGLRGYTF. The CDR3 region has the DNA TGTGCCACCAGCAGTCGCGGACAGGGGTTACGGGGCTACACCTTC.

CDR3 sequence: CASSSYPASGDQETQYF. The CDR3, as DNA: TGTGCCAGCAGTTCCTACCCGGCGTCAGGTGACCAAGAGACCCAGTACTTC. V is TRBV27 and J is TRBJ2-5; D gene uncertain. CDR3 length: 17 residues. Deletions cut 4 bases from V and 0 bases from J, with 18 bases between. From germline, CDR1 is MNHEY and CDR2 SMNVEV (reference sequence).

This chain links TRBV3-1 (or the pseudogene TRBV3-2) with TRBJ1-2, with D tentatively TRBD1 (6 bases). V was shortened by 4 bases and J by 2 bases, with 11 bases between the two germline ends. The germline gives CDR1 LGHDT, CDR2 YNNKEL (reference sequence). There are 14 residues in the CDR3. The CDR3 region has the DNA TGTGCCAGCAGCCCCCTCGGGACAAACTATGGCTACACCTTC. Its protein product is CASSPLGTNYGYTF.

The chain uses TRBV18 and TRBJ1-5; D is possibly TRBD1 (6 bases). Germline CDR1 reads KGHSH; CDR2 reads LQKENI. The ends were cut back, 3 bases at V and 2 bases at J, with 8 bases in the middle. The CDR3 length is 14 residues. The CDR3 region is CASSPSGGNQPQHF. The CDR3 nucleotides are TGTGCCAGCTCACCTTCAGGGGGCAATCAGCCCCAGCATTTT.

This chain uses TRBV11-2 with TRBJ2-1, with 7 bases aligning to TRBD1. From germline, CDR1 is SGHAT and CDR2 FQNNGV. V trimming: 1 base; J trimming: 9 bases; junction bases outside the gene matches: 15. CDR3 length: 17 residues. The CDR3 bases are TGTGCCAGCAGCTTAGGAAGGGGGCATAATAGGTATGGTGAGCAGTTCTTC. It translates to CASSLGRGHNRYGEQFF.

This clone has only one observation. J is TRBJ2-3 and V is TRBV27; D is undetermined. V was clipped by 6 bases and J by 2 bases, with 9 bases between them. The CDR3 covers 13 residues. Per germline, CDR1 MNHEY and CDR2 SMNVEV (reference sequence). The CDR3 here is CASSPLPTDTQYF. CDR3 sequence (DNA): TGTGCCAGCAGCCCCTTGCCCACAGATACGCAGTATTTT.

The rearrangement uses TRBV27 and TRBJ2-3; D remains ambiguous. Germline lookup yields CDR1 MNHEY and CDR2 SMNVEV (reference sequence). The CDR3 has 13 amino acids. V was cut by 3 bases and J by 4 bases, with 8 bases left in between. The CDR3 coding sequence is TGTGCCAGCAGTTTTCCCCCCGCAGATACGCAGTATTTT. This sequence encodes CASSFPPADTQYF.

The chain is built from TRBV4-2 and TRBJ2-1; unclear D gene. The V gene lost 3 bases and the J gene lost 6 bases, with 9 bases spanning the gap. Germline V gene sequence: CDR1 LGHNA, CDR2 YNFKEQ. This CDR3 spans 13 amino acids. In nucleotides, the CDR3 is TGTGCCAGCAGCCAGGAGAGCATCAATGAGCAGTTCTTC. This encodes CASSQESINEQFF.

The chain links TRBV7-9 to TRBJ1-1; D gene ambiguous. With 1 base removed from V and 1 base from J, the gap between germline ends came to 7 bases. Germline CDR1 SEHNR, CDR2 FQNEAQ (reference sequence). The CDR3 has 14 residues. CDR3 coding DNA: TGTGCCAGCAGCTTAGAAAGCTGGAACACTGAAGCTTTCTTT. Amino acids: CASSLESWNTEAFF. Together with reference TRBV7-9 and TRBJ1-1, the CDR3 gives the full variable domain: DTGVSQNPRHKITKRGQNVTFRCDPISEHNRLYWYRQTLGQGPEFLTYFQNEAQLEKSRLLSDRFSAERPKGSFSTLEIQRTEQGDSAMYLCASSLESWNTEAFFGQGTRLTVV.

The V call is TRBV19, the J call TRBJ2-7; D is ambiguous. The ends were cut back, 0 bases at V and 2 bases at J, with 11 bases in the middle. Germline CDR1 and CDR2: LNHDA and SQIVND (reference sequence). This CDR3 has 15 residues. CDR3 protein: CASSIEGRRAYEQYF. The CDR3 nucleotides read TGTGCCAGTAGTATAGAGGGCAGAAGGGCCTACGAGCAGTACTTC. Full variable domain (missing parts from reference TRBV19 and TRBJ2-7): DGGITQSPKYLFRKEGQNVTLSCEQNLNHDAMYWYRQDPGQGLRLIYYSQIVNDFQKGDIAEGYSVSREKKESFPLTVTSAQKNPTAFYLCASSIEGRRAYEQYFGPGTRLTVT.

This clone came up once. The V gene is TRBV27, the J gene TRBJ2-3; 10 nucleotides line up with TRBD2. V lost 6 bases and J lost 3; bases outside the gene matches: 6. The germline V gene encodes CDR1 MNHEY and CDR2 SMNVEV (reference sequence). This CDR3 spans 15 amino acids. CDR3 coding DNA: TGTGCCAGCAGCCCTAGCGGGGGTAGGACAGATACGCAGTATTTT. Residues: CASSPSGGRTDTQYF.

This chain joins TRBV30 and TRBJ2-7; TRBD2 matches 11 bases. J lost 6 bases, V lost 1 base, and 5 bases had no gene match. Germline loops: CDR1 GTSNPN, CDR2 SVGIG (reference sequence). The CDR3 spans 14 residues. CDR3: CAWSGLAGSREQYF. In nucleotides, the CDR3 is TGTGCCTGGAGTGGACTAGCGGGGTCCCGCGAGCAGTACTTC. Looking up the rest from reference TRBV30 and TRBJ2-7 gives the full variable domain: SQTIHQWPATLVQPVGSPLSLECTVEGTSNPNLYWYRQAAGRGLQLLFYSVGIGQISSEVPQNLSASRPQDRQFILSSKKLLLSDSGFYLCAWSGLAGSREQYFGPGTRLTVT.

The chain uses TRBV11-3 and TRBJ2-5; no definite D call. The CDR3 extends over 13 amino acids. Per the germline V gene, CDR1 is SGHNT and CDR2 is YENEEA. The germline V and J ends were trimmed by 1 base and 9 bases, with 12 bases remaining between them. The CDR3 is CASSLGESHPQYF. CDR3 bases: TGTGCCAGCAGCTTAGGGGAATCTCACCCCCAGTACTTC.

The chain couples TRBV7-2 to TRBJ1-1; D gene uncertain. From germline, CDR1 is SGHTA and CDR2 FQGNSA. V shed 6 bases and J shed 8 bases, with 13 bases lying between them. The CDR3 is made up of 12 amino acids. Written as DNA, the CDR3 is TGTGCCAGCAGTTCGGTCGGTATCGAAGCTTTCTTT. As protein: CASSSVGIEAFF.

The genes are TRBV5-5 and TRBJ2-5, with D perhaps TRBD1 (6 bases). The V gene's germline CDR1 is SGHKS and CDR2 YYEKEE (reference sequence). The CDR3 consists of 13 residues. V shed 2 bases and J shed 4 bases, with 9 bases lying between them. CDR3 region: CASSFPGAETQYF. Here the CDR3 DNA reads TGTGCCAGCAGCTTTCCAGGGGCAGAGACCCAGTACTTC.

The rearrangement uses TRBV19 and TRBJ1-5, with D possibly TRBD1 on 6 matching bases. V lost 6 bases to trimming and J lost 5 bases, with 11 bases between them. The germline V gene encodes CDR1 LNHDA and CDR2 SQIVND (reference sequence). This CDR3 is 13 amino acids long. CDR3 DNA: TGTGCCAGTAGGGACAGTTACTATCAGCCCCAGCATTTT. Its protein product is CASRDSYYQPQHF.

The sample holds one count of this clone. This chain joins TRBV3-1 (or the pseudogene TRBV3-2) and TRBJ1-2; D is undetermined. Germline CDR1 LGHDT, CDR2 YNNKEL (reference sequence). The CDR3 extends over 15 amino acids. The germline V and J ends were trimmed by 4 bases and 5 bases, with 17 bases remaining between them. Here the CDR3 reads CASSPRELTAYGYTF. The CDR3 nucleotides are TGTGCCAGCAGCCCCCGGGAACTGACGGCTTATGGCTACACCTTC.

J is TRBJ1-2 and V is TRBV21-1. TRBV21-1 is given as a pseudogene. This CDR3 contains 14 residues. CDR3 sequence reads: CASSGGASFYGYTF. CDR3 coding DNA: TGTGCCAGCAGCGGCGGGGCCAGCTTCTATGGCTACACCTTC.

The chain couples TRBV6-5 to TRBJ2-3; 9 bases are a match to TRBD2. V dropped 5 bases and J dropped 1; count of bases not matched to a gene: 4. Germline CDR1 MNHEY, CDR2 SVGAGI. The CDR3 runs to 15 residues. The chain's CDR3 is CASSTVAGGTDTQYF. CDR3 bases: TGTGCCAGCAGTACCGTAGCGGGAGGCACAGATACGCAGTATTTT.

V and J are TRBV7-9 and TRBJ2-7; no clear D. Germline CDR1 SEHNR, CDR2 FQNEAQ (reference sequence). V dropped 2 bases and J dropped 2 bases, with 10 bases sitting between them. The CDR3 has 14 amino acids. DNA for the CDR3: TGTGCCAGCAGCTTATATGAGGTTACCTACGAGCAGTACTTC. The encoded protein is CASSLYEVTYEQYF. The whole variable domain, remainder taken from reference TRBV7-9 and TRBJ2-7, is DTGVSQNPRHKITKRGQNVTFRCDPISEHNRLYWYRQTLGQGPEFLTYFQNEAQLEKSRLLSDRFSAERPKGSFSTLEIQRTEQGDSAMYLCASSLYEVTYEQYFGPGTRLTVT.